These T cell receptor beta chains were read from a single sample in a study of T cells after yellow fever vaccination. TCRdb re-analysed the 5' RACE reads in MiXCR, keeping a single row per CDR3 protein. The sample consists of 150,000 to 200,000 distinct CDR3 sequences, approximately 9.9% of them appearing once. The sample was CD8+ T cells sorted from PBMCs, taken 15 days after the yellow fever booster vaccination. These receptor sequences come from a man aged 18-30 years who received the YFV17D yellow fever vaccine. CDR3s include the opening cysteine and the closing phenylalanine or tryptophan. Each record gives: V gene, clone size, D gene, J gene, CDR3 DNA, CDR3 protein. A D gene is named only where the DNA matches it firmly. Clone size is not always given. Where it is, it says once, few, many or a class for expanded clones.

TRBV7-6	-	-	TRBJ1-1	TGTGCCAGCAGCGCTCAGGGGACTGAAGCTTTCTTT	CASSAQGTEAFF
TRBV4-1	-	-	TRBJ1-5	TGCGCCAGCAGCGAAGGCCAGACCCGAGGCGGCAATCAGCCCCAGCATTTT	CASSEGQTRGGNQPQHF
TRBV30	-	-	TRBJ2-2	TGTGCCTGGAGTGTACTTGGCCCCGGGGAGCTGTTTTTT	CAWSVLGPGELFF
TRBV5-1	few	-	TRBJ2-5	TGCGCCAGCAGCTTGTGGAGGGTGGACGACCAAGAGACCCAGTACTTC	CASSLWRVDDQETQYF
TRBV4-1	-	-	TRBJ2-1	TGCGCCAGCAGCCAAGTTAACGGGTTCGGGGAGCAGTTCTTC	CASSQVNGFGEQFF
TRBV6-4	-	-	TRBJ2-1	TGTGCCAGCAGTGCTAGGGATGGCTCCTACAATGAGCAGTTCTTC	CASSARDGSYNEQFF
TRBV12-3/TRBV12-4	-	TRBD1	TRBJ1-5	TGTGCCAGCAGTTTGGACAGGGGGGTCAATCAGCCCCAGCATTTT	CASSLDRGVNQPQHF
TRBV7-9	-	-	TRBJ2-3	TGTGCCAGCACCCTTAGACCAGATACGCAGTATTTT	CASTLRPDTQYF
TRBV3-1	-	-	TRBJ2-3	TGTGCCAGCAGCCGCCCCGGTGGGGCCCTTACGCAGTATTTT	CASSRPGGALTQYF
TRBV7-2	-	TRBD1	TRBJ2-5	TGTGCCAGCAGCACCGGACAGGGCGAAGAGACCCAGTACTTC	CASSTGQGEETQYF
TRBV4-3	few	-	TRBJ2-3	TGCGCCAGCAGCCAAGATCCCGGGGGCACAGATACGCAGTATTTT	CASSQDPGGTDTQYF
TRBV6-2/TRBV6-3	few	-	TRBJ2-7	TGTGCCAGCAGTTACTCGGCCGCATCCGAGCAGTACTTC	CASSYSAASEQYF
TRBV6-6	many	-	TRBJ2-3	TGTGCCAGCAGTCCCTCCCCACGTGGGACGCAGTATTTT	CASSPSPRGTQYF
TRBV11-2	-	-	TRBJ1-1	TGTGCCAGCAGCGTGGGTAGGACTGAAGCTTTCTTT	CASSVGRTEAFF
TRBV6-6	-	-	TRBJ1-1	TGTGCCAGCAGGCTACGGGACATCCTTACTGAAGCTTTCTTT	CASRLRDILTEAFF
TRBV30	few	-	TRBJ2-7	TGTGCCTGGCAGACCAGCTACGAGCAGTACTTC	CAWQTSYEQYF
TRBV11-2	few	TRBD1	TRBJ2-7	TGTGCCAGCAGCTTACAACAGGGGAGTTACGAGCAGTACTTC	CASSLQQGSYEQYF
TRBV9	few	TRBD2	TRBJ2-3	TGTGCCAGCAGCGTAGCCGCTAGCGGGGGAACGGGTACGCAGTATTTT	CASSVAASGGTGTQYF
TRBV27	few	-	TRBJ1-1	TGTGCCAGCTATTCCTCTTCAATGAACACTGAAGCTTTCTTT	CASYSSSMNTEAFF
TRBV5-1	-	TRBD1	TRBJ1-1	TGCGCCAGCAGCGCAGGACAGGGGCAGGATGGGACTGAAGCTTTCTTT	CASSAGQGQDGTEAFF
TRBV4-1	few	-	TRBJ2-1	TGCGCCAGCAGCCCCTACGGATCCCCAGAACGAATCAGCTCCTACAATGAGCAGTTCTTC	CASSPYGSPERISSYNEQFF
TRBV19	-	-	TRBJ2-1	TGTGCCAGTAGTATCTGGGGGGGGGCTACTGAGCAGTTCTTC	CASSIWGGATEQFF
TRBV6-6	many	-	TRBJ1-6	TGTGCCAGCAGTTACTCGGTCTATAATTCACCCCTCCACTTT	CASSYSVYNSPLHF
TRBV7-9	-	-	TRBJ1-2	TGTGCCAGCAGGGGTAGAGGCTATGGCTACACCTTC	CASRGRGYGYTF
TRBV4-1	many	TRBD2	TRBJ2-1	TGCGCCAGCAGCTATCCGGGACTAGCCACCTACAATGAGCAGTTCTTC	CASSYPGLATYNEQFF
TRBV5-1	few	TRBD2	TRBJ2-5	TGCGCCAGCAGCTTGGAGGGACTAGGGCCAGAGACCCAGTACTTC	CASSLEGLGPETQYF
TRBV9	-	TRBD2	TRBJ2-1	TGTGCCAGCAGCGTACTAGCGGGGGGCCCCCTAGATGAGCAGTTCTTC	CASSVLAGGPLDEQFF
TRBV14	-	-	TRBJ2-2	TGTGCCAGCAGCCAGACCCACCGGGATACCGGGGAGCTGTTTTTT	CASSQTHRDTGELFF
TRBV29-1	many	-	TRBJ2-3	TGCAGCGTTGATCCCTCAGGGGAAGCCACCACAGATACGCAGTATTTT	CSVDPSGEATTDTQYF
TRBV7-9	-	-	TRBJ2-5	TGTGCCAGCAGCTACGGACTGGAAGAGACCCAGTACTTC	CASSYGLEETQYF
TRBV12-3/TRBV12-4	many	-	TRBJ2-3	TGTGCCAGCACAGAAACCGATACGCAGTATTTT	CASTETDTQYF
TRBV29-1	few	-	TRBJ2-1	TGCAGCGTTGTTCAGGACAATGAGCAGTTCTTC	CSVVQDNEQFF
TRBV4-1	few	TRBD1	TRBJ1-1	TGCGCCAGCAGCCAAGGGGGGACAGGGGGTCCGGCTTTCTTT	CASSQGGTGGPAFF
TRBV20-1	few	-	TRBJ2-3	TGCAGTGCTAGACCGACCACAGATACGCAGTATTTT	CSARPTTDTQYF
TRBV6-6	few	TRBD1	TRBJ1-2	TGTGCCAGCAGTTACGGAGGGGGCGGAGGCTACACCTTC	CASSYGGGGGYTF
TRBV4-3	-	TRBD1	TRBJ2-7	TGCGCCAGCAGCCCTGGGACAGGGGTAACCGAGCAGTACTTC	CASSPGTGVTEQYF
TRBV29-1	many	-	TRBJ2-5	TGCAGCGTTGAAACCGGGGGACATAAGGAAGAGACCCAGTACTTC	CSVETGGHKEETQYF
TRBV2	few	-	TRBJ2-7	TGTGCCAGCAGTGATAAATTCGAGGGCCGGAAAGCCTACGAGCAGTACTTC	CASSDKFEGRKAYEQYF
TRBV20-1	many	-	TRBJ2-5	TGCAGTGCTAGTACGGGGTTGGTGTGGGAGACCCAGTACTTC	CSASTGLVWETQYF
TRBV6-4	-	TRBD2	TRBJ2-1	TGTGCCAGCAGTGACTCGGATAGCGGGGGTGGCGAGCAGTTCTTC	CASSDSDSGGGEQFF
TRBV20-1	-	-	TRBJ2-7	TGCAGTGCTAGAGTTGGATACGAGCAGTACTTC	CSARVGYEQYF
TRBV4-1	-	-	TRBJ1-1	TGCGCCAGCAGCCAAGTCGGGGCTTTGGGAACTGAAGCTTTCTTT	CASSQVGALGTEAFF
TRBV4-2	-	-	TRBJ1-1	TGTGCCAGCAGCCAAGAGAGGGTAAGTGGCACTGAAGCTTTCTTT	CASSQERVSGTEAFF
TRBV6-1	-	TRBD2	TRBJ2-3	TGTGCCAGCAGCCTCGGGACGGCTAGCGGGCGGACAGATACGCAGTATTTT	CASSLGTASGRTDTQYF
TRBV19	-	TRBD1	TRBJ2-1	TGTGCCAGTAGTTCACCGGGACAGGGTTTCAATGAGCAGTTCTTC	CASSSPGQGFNEQFF
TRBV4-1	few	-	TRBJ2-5	TGCGCCAGCAGCCAAGTTTCAGGGCCCGAGACCCAGTACTTC	CASSQVSGPETQYF
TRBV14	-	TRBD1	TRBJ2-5	TGTGCCAGCAGCCAGGCCCCCGCGACAGGGTACCAAGAGACCCAGTACTTC	CASSQAPATGYQETQYF
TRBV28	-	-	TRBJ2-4	TGTGCCAGCAGTACCTTAGCCCCCCCCAGAGGTCCCAACAAAAACATTCAGTACTTC	CASSTLAPPRGPNKNIQYF
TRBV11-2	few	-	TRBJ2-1	TGTGCCAGCAGCTTAGAAGCCGACAGCTCCTACAATGAGCAGTTCTTC	CASSLEADSSYNEQFF
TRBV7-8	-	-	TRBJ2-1	TGTGCCAGCAGCTCCGACTATGAGCAGTTCTTC	CASSSDYEQFF
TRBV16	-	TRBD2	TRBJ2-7	TGTGCCAGCAGCCCTAAACCGGGGAGGGCCTACGAGCAGTACTTC	CASSPKPGRAYEQYF
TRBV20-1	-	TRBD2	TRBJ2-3	TGCAGTGCTAAGCCCCCCGGGGGGACTAGCTTGCCAGATACGCAGTATTTT	CSAKPPGGTSLPDTQYF
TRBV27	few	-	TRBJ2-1	TGTGCCAGCAGTTGGTACAATGAGCAGTTCTTC	CASSWYNEQFF
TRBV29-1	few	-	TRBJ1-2	TGCAGCGTTGAAGAACAGTCATATGGCTACACCTTC	CSVEEQSYGYTF
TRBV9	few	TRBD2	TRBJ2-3	TGTGCCAGCAGCACCGGCGGGGGGGCGACAGATACGCAGTATTTT	CASSTGGGATDTQYF